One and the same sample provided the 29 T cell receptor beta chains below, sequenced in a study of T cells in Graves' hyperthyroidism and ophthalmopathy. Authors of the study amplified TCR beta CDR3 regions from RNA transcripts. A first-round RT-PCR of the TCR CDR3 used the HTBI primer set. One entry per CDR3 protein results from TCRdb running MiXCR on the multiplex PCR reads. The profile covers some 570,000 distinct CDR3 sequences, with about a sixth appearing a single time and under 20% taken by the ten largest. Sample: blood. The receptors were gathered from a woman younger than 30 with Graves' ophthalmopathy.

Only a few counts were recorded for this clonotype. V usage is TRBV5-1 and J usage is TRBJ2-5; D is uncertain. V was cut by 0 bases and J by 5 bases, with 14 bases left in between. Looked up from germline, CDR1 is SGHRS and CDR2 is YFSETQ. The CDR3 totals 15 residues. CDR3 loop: CASSLGGSTGETQYF. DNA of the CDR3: TGCGCCAGCAGCTTGGGCGGTAGCACTGGGGAGACCCAGTACTTC.

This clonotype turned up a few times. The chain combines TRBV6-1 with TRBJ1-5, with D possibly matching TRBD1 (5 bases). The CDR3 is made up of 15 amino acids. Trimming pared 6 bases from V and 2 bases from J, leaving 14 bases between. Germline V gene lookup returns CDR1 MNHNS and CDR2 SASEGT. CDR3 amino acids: CASRGGAGGNQPQHF. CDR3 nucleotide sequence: TGTGCCAGCAGGGGAGGGGCCGGCGGCAATCAGCCCCAGCATTTT.

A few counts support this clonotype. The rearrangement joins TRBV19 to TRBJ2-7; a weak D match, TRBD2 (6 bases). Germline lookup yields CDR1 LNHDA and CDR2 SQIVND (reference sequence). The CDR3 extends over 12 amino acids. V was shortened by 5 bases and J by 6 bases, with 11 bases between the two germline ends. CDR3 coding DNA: TGTGCCAGTAGTGCGGGACTTGGCGAGCAGTACTTC. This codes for CASSAGLGEQYF.

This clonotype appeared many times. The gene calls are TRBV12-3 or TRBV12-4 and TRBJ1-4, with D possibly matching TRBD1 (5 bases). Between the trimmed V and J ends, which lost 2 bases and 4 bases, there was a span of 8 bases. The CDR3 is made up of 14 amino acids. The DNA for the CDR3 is TGTGCCAGCAGTTTACGACAGTTTAATGAAAAACTGTTTTTT. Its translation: CASSLRQFNEKLFF.

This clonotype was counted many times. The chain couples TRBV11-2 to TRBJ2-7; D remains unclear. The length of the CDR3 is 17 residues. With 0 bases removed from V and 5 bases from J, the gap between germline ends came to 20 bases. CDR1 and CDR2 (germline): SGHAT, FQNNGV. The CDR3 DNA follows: TGTGCCAGCAGCTTAGAGGTAGAAAGCCTCACTCGGGACGAGCAGTACTTC. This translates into CASSLEVESLTRDEQYF.

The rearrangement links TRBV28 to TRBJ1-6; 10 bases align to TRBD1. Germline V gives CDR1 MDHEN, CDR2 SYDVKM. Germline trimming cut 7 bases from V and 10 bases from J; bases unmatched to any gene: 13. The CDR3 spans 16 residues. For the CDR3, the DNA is TGTGCCAGCACCCCCGGGACAGGGGTTTGGAGATCACCCCTCCACTTT. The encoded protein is CASTPGTGVWRSPLHF.

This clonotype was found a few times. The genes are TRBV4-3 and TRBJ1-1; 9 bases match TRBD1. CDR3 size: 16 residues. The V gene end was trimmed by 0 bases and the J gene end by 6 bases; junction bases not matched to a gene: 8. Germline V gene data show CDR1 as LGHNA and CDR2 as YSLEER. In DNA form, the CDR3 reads TGCGCCAGCAGCCAAGATCAGGGACAGGGTACATCTGAAGCTTTCTTT. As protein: CASSQDQGQGTSEAFF.

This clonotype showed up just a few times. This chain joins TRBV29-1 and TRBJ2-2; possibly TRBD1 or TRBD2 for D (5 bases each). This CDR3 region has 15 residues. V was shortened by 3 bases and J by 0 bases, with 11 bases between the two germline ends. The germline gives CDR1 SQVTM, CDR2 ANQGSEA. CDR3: CSVEGVNANTGELFF. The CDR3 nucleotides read TGCAGCGTTGAGGGGGTAAACGCGAACACCGGGGAGCTGTTTTTT.

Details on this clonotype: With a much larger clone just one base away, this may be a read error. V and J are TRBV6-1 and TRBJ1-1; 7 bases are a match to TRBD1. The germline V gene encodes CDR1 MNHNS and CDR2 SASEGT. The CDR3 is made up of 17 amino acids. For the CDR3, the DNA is TGTACCAGCAGTGAACCGACAGGGATTGGGGTGAACACTGAAGCTTTCTTT. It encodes CTSSEPTGIGVNTEAFF.

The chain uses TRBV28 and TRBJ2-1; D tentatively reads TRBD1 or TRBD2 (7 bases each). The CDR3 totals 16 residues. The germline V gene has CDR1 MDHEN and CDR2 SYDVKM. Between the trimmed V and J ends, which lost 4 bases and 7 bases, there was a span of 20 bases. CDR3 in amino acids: CASSWGGGPPLNEQFF. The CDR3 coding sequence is TGTGCCAGCAGTTGGGGAGGGGGCCCTCCTCTAAATGAGCAGTTCTTC.

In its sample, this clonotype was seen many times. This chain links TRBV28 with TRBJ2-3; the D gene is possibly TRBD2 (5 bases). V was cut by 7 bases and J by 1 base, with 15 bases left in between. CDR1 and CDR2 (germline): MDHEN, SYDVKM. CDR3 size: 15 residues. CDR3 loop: CASIAGSARTDTQYF. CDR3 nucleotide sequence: TGTGCCAGCATCGCGGGCAGCGCGCGCACAGATACGCAGTATTTT.

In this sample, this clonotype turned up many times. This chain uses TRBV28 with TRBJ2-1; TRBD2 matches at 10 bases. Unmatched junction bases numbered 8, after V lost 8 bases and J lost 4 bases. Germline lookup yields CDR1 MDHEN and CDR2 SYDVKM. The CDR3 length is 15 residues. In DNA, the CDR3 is TGTGCCAGCGGTATTAGCGGGGGGCGATACAATGAGCAGTTCTTC. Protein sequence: CASGISGGRYNEQFF.

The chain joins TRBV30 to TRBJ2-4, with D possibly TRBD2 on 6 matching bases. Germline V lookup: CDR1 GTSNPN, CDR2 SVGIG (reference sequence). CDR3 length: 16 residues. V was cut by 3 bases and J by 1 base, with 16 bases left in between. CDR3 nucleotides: TGTGCCTGGAGGGTCCGGGGGAGTGGGGCCAAAAACATTCAGTACTTC. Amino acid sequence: CAWRVRGSGAKNIQYF.

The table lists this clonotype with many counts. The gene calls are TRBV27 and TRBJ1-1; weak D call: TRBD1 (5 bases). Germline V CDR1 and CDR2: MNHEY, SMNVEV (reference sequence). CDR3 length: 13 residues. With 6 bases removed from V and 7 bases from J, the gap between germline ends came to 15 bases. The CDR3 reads CASRAGGVREAFF. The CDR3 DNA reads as TGTGCCAGCAGAGCTGGGGGGGTCCGTGAAGCTTTCTTT.

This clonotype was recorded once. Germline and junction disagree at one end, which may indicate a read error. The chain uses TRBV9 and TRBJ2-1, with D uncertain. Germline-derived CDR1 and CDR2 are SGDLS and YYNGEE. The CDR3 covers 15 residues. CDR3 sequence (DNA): TGTGCCAGCAGCGTAGTCGGGTACTCCCACAATGAGCAGTTCTTC. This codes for CASSVVGYSHNEQFF.

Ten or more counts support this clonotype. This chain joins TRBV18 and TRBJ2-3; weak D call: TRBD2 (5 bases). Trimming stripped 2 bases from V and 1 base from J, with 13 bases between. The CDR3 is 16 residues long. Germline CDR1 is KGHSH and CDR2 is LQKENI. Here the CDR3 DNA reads TGTGCCAGCTCACCAGAGCAGGCGCGGGGCACAGATACGCAGTATTTT. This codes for CASSPEQARGTDTQYF.

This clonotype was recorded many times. This CDR3 is CSAREREVEQYF. In DNA form, the CDR3 reads TGCAGTGCTAGAGAGCGGGAGGTCGAGCAGTACTTC. The rearrangement links TRBV20-1 to TRBJ2-7; 8 bases match TRBD2. The CDR3 runs 12 residues. The germline V gene encodes CDR1 DFQATT and CDR2 SNEGSKA (reference sequence). The ends lost 0 bases at V and 6 bases at J; junction bases unmatched: 1.

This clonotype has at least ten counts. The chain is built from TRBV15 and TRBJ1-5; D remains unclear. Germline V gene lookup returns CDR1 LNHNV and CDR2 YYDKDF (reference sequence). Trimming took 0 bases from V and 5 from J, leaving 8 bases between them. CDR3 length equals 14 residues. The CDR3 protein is CATSRDRADQPQHF. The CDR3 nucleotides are TGTGCCACCAGCAGAGATAGGGCGGATCAGCCCCAGCATTTT. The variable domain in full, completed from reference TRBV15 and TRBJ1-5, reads DAMVIQNPRYQVTQFGKPVTLSCSQTLNHNVMYWYQQKSSQAPKLLFHYYDKDFNNEADTPDNFQSRRPNTSFCFLDIRSPGLGDTAMYLCATSRDRADQPQHFGDGTRLSIL.

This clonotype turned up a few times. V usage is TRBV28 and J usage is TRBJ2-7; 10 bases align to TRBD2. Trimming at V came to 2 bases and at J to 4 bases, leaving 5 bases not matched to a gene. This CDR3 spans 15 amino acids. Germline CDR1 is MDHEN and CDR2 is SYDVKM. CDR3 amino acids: CASSLLAGDLYEQYF. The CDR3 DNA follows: TGTGCCAGCAGTTTACTAGCGGGAGATTTGTACGAGCAGTACTTC.

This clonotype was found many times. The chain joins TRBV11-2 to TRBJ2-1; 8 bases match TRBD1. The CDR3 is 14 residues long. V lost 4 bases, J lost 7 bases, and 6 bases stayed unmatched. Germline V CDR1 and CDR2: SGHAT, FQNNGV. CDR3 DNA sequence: TGTGCCAGCAGCTCCAAGGGGACAGGTAATGAGCAGTTCTTC. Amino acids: CASSSKGTGNEQFF. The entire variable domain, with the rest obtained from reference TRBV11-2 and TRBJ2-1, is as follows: EAGVAQSPRYKIIEKRQSVAFWCNPISGHATLYWYQQILGQGPKLLIQFQNNGVVDDSQLPKDRFSAERLKGVDSTLKIQPAKLEDSAVYLCASSSKGTGNEQFFGPGTRLTVL.

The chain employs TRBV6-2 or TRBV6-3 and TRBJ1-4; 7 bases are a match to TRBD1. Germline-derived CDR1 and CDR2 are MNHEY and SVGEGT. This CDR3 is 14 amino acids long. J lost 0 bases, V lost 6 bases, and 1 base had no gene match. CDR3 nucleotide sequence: TGTGCCAGCAGCACAGGGGCAACTAATGAAAAACTGTTTTTT. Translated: CASSTGATNEKLFF.

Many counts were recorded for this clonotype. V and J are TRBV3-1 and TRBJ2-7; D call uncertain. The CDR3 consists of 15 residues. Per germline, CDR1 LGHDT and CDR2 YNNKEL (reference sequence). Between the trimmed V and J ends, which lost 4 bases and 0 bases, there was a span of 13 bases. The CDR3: CASSPLHASSYEQYF. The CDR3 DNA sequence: TGTGCCAGCAGCCCTCTCCACGCTAGCTCCTACGAGCAGTACTTC.

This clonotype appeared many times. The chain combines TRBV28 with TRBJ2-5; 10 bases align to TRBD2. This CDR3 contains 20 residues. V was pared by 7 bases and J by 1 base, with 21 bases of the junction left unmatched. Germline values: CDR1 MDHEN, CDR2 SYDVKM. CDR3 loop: CASTLRGSGRTPRSQETQYF. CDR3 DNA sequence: TGTGCCAGCACCCTTAGAGGTAGCGGGAGGACCCCACGCTCCCAAGAGACCCAGTACTTC.

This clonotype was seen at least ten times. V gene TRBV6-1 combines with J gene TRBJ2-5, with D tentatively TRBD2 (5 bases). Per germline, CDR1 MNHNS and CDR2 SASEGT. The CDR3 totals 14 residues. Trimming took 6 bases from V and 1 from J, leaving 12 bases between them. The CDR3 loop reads CASSAPGFQETQYF. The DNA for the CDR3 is TGTGCCAGCAGCGCCCCGGGATTCCAAGAGACCCAGTACTTC.

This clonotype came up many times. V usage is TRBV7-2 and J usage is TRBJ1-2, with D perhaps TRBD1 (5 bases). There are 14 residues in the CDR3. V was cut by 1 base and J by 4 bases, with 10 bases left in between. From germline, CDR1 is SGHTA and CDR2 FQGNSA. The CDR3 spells CASSLGSGVYGYTF. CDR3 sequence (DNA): TGTGCCAGCAGCTTAGGATCGGGGGTCTATGGCTACACCTTC. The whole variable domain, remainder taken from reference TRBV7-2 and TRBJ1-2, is GAGVSQSPSNKVTEKGKDVELRCDPISGHTALYWYRQSLGQGLEFLIYFQGNSAPDKSGLPSDRFSAERTGGSVSTLTIQRTQQEDSAVYLCASSLGSGVYGYTFGSGTRLTVV.

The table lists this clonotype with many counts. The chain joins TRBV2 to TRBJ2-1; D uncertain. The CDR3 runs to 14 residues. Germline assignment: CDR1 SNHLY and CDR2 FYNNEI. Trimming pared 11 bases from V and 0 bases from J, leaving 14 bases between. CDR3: CAVGRPSSYNEQFF. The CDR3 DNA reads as TGTGCCGTCGGTCGGCCGAGCTCCTACAATGAGCAGTTCTTC.

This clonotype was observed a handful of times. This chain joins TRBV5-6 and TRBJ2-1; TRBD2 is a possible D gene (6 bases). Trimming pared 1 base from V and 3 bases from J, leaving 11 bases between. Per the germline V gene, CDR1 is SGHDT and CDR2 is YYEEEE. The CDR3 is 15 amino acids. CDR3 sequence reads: CASSLRIADYNEQFF. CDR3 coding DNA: TGTGCCAGCAGCTTGCGGATAGCGGACTACAATGAGCAGTTCTTC.

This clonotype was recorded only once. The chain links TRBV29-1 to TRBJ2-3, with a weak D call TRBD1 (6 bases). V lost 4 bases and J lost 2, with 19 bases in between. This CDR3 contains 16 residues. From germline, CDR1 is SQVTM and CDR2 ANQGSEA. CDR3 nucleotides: TGCAGCGTTGCATGGGGCCAGGGGATTCCCACAGATACGCAGTATTTT. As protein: CSVAWGQGIPTDTQYF.

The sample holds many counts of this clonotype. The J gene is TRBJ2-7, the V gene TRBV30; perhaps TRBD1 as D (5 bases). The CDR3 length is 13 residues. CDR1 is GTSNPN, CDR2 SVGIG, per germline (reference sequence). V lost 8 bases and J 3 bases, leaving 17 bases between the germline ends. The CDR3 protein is CAGYQDTYYEQYF. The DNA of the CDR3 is TGTGCCGGGTACCAGGACACATACTACGAGCAGTACTTC. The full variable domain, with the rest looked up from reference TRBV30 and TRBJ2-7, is SQTIHQWPATLVQPVGSPLSLECTVEGTSNPNLYWYRQAAGRGLQLLFYSVGIGQISSEVPQNLSASRPQDRQFILSSKKLLLSDSGFYLCAGYQDTYYEQYFGPGTRLTVT.